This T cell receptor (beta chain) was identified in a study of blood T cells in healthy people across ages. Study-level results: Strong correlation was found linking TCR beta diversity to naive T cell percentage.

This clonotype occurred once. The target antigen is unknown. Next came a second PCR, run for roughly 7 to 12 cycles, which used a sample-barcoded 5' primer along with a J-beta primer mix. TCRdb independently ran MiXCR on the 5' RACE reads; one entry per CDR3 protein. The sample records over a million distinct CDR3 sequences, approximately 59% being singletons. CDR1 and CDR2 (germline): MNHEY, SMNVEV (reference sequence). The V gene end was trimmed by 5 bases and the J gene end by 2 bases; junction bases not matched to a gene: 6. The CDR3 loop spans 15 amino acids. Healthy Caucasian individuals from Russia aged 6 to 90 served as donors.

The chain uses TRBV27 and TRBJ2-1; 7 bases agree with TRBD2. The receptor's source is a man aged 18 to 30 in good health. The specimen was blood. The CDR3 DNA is TGTGCCAGCAGTACCAGCGGGGTCCCCTACAATGAGCAGTTCTTC. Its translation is CASSTSGVPYNEQFF.